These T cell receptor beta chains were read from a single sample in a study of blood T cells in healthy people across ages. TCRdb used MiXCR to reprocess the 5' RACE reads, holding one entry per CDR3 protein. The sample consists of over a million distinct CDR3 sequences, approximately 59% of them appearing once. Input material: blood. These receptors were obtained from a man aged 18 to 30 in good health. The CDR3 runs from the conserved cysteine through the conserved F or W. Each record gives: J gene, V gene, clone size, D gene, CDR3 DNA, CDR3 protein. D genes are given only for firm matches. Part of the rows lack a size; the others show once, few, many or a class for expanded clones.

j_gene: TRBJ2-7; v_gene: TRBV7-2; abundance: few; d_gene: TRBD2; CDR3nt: TGTGCCAGCAGCTTAGGCGGGACTAGCGGGGGATTCTACGAGCAGTACTTC; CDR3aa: CASSLGGTSGGFYEQYF
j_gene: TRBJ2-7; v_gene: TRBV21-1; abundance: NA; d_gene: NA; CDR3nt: TGTGCCAGCAGCAAAGTGGCGACAGGGAGAAATCTTGACGAGCAGTACTTC; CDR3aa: CASSKVATGRNLDEQYF
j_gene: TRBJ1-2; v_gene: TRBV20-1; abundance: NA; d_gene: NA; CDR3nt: TGCAGTGCTGGGGAGGGGCTAGGAATCTATGGCTACACCTTC; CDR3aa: CSAGEGLGIYGYTF
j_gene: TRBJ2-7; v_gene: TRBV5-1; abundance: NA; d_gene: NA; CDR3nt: TGCGCCAGCAGCTTGGTAGGGGCGACTATATCTTACGAGCAGTACTTC; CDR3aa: CASSLVGATISYEQYF
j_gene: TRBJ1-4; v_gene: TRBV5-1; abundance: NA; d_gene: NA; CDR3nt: TGCGCCAGCAGCTTGATGGAGGGCCGTGAAAAACTGTTTTTT; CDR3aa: CASSLMEGREKLFF
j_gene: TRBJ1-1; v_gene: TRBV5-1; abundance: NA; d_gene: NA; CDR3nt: TGCGCCAGCAGCTCTGGCGGTCTGATAGGAGCTGAAGCTTTCTTT; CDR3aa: CASSSGGLIGAEAFF
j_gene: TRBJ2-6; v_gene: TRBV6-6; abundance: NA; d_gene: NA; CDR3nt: TGTGCCAGTACGACCAGTTTCTCTGGGGCCAACGTCCTGACTTTC; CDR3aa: CASTTSFSGANVLTF
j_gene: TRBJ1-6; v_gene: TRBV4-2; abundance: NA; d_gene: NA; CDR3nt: TGTGCCAGCAGCCAAGATGTCCTTTCACCCCTCCACTTT; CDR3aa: CASSQDVLSPLHF
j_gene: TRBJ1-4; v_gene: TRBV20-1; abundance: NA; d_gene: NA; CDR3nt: TGCAGTGCTGCGCCCGACGGTACTAATGAAAAACTGTTTTTT; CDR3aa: CSAAPDGTNEKLFF
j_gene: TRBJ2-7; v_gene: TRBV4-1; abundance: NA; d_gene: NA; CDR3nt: TGCGCCAGCAGCCAAGATTTAGCTTACTACGAGCAGTACTTC; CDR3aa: CASSQDLAYYEQYF
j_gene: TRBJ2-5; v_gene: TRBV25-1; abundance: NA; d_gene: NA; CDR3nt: TGTGCCAGCAGTGAATCTTTAATGGGCCCCGAGACCCAGTACTTC; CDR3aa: CASSESLMGPETQYF
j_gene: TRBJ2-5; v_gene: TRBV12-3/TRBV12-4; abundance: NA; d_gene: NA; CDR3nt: TGTGCCAGCAGCCTCAAACGGGCCGCGGAGGAGACCCAGTACTTC; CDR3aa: CASSLKRAAEETQYF
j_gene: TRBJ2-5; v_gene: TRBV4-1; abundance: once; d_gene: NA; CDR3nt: TGCGCCAGCAGCCAAGTGGAGGGAAGAAAAGAGACCCAGTACTTC; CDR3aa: CASSQVEGRKETQYF
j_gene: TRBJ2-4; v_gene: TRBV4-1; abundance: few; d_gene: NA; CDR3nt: TGCGCCAGCAGCCCCGGGACCAGATCAATATGGTACTTC; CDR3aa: CASSPGTRSIWYF
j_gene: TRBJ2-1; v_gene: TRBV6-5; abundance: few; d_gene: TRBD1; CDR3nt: TGTGCCAGCAGTCGGACAGGGAGGAGGAATGAGCAGTTCTTC; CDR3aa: CASSRTGRRNEQFF
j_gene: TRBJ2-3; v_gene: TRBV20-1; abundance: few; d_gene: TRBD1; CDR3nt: TGCAGCGCGAACAGGGGGAGGCCAGATACGCAGTATTTT; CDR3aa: CSANRGRPDTQYF
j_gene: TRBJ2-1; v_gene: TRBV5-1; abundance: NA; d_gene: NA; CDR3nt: TGCGCCAGCAGCTTGGACGGAATCTACAATGAGCAGTTCTTC; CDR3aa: CASSLDGIYNEQFF
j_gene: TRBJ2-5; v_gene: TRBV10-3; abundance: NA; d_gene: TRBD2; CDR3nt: TGTGCCAACGGACTAGCGGGGGGGCATAATGAGCAGTACTTC; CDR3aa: CANGLAGGHNEQYF
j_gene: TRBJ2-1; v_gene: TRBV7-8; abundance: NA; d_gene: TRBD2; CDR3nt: TGTGCCAGCAGCCCCGGGACTAGCGGGATGGGTGAGCAGTTCTTC; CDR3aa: CASSPGTSGMGEQFF
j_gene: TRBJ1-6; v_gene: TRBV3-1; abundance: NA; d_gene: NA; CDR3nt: TGTGCCAGCAGCCAAGACCAGGGCCCCTATAATTCACCCCTCCACTTT; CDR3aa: CASSQDQGPYNSPLHF
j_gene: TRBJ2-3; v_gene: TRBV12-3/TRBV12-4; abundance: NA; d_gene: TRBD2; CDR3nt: TGTGCCAGCAGTTTAGTACGAGCGGGGGGGGCAGATACGCAGTATTTT; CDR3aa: CASSLVRAGGADTQYF
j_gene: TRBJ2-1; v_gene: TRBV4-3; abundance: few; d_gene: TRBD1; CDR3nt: TGCGCCAGCAGCCAAGGTGCGACAGGGATCTACAATGAGCAGTTCTTC; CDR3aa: CASSQGATGIYNEQFF
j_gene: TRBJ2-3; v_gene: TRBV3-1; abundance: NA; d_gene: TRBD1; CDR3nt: TGTGCCAGCAGCCAAGATTCCCAGGGGGCGTGGAATACGCAGTATTTT; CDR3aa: CASSQDSQGAWNTQYF
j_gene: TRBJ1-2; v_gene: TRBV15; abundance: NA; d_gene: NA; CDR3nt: TGTGCCACCAGCAGAGACCCCTTAACCTCACCTAACTATGGCTACACCTTC; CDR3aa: CATSRDPLTSPNYGYTF
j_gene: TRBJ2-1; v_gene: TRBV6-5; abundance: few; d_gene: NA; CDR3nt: TGTGCCAGCAGTTACCCGAAAAATGAGCAGTTCTTC; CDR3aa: CASSYPKNEQFF
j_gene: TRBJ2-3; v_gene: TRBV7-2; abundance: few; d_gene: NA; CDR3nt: TGTGCCAGCAGCTTAGCAGGGCTTCACACCTCTAGAAAAGATACGCAGTATTTT; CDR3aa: CASSLAGLHTSRKDTQYF
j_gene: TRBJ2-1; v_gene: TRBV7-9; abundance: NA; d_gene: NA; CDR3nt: TGTGCCAGCAGGGCATCCGGCCTTTCCTACAATGAGCAGTTCTTC; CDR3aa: CASRASGLSYNEQFF
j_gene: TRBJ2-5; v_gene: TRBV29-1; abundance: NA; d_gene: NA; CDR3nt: TGCAGCGTTGGTCCGTACCAAGAGACCCAGTACTTC; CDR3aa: CSVGPYQETQYF
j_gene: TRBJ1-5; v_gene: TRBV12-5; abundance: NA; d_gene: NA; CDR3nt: TGTGCTAGTGGGACGGACACGGAGGCGGCGGGTCAGCCCCAGCATTTT; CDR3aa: CASGTDTEAAGQPQHF
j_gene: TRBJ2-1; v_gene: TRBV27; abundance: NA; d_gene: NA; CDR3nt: TGTGCCAGCAGTCCATTTTCAGCTTACGAGCAGTTCTTC; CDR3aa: CASSPFSAYEQFF
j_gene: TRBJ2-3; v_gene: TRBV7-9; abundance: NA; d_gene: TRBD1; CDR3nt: TGTGCCAGCCAGGGGGTCGGTGCAGATACGCAGTATTTT; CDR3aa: CASQGVGADTQYF
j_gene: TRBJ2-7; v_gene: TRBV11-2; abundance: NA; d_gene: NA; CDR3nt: TGTGCCAGCAGCCCGGAGGGTCAGGGGGGATTCTACGAGCAGTACTTC; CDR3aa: CASSPEGQGGFYEQYF
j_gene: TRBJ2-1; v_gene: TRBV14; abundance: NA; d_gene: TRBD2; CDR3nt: TGTGCCAGCAGCGACTATCCCGCAGCGGGAGTGGGGAATGAGCAGTTCTTC; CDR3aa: CASSDYPAAGVGNEQFF
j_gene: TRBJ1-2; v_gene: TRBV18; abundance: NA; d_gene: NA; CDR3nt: TGTGCCAGCTCACCACCTGAGGGGACTGCTAACTATGGTTACACCTTC; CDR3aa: CASSPPEGTANYGYTF
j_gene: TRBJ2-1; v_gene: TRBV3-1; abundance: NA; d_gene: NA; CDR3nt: TGTGCCAGCAGCCAAGATCGGTCGGGGGCCGGCTACAATGAGCAGTTCTTC; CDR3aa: CASSQDRSGAGYNEQFF
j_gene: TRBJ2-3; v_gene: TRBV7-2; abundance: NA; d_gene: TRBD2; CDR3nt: TGTGCCAGCAGCCCTCAACCGACTAGCGGGTATACGCAGTATTTT; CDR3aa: CASSPQPTSGYTQYF
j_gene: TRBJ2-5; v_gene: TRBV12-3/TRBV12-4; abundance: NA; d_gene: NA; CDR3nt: TGTGCCAGCAGGTACTCCGGGCAGGAGCAGTACTTC; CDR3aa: CASRYSGQEQYF
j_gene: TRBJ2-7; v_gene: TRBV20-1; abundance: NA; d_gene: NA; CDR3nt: TGCAGTGCTCCAACAGGGTACCCCTACAATGAGCAGTACTTC; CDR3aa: CSAPTGYPYNEQYF
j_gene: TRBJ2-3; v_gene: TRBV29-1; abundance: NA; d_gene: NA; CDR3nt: TGCAGCGTTGATAAGGGGAGAGGGACAGATACGCAGTATTTT; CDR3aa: CSVDKGRGTDTQYF